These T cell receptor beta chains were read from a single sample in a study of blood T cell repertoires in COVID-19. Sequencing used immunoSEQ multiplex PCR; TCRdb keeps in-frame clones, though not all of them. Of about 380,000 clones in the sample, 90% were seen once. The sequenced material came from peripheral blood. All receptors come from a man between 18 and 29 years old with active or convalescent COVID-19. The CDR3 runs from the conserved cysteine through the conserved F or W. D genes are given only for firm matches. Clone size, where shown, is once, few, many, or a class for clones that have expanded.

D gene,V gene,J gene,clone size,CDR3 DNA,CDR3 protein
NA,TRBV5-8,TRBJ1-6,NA,TGTGCCAGCAGCTTGGCCGGGGTTTTTTATTCACCCCTCCACTTT,CASSLAGVFYSPLHF
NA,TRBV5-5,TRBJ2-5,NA,TGTGCCAGCAGCTTGGCGGTAGCTGGGCAAGAGACCCAGTACTTC,CASSLAVAGQETQYF
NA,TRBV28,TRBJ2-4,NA,TGTGCCATCCAGCCCTGGGCTACCAAAAACATTCAGTACTTC,CAIQPWATKNIQYF
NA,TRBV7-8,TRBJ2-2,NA,TGTGCCAGCAGCTTAGTGAGCGGGGAGCTGTTTTTT,CASSLVSGELFF
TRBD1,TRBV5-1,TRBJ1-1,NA,TGCGCCAGCAGCGCTACAGGGGTCACTGAAGCTTTCTTT,CASSATGVTEAFF
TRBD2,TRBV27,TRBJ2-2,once,TGTGCCAGCAGCCGGGCGGGGGCGAACACCGGGGAGCTGTTTTTT,CASSRAGANTGELFF
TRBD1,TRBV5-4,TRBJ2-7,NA,TGTGCCAGCAGGAGGGACAGGGAGCAGTACTTC,CASRRDREQYF
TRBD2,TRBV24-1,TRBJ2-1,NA,TGTGCCACCAGTGATCCTGGGACTAGCGGCAGCTCCTACAATGAGCAGTTCTTC,CATSDPGTSGSSYNEQFF
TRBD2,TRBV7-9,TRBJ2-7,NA,TGTGCCAGCAGCCCCCAGGGAGGGAGGGAACGGCACGAGCAGTACTTC,CASSPQGGRERHEQYF
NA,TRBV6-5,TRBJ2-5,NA,TGTGCCAGCAGTTACGTAGCGCAAGAGACCCAGTACTTC,CASSYVAQETQYF
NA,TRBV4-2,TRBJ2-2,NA,TGTGCCAGCAGCCAAGGCGGGGACTCCGCGAACACCGGGGAGCTGTTTTTT,CASSQGGDSANTGELFF
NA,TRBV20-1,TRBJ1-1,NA,TGCAGTGCTAGTTATTTGGGGCGCCGGAACACTGAAGCTTTCTTT,CSASYLGRRNTEAFF
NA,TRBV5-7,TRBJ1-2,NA,TGTGCCAGCAGCACGGGGTCTGGCTACACCTTC,CASSTGSGYTF
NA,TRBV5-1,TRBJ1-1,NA,TGCGCCAGCAGCGGGAGTCGAGGGTTGGTCACTGAAGCTTTCTTT,CASSGSRGLVTEAFF
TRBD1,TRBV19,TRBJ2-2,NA,TGTGCCAGGACAGGGGGTCTCGGGGAGCTGTTTTTT,CARTGGLGELFF
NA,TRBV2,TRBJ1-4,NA,TGTGCCAGCAGTGAAGCGGTCACTGCGGCAACTAATGAAAAACTGTTTTTT,CASSEAVTAATNEKLFF
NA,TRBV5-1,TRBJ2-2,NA,TGCGCCAGCAGCTTGGCCGTCGGGGCGAACACCGGGGAGCTGTTTTTT,CASSLAVGANTGELFF
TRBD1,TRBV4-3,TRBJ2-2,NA,TGCGCCAGCAGCCAAGGAACAGGGGGTCTCACCGGGGAGCTGTTTTTT,CASSQGTGGLTGELFF
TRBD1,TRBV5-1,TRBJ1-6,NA,TGCGCCAGCAGCTTGGCGGGACAGGGTCGTTCACCCCTCCACTTT,CASSLAGQGRSPLHF
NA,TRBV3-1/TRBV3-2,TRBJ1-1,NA,TGTGCCAGCAGCCCTTATGGGGAGTGGACTGAAGCTTTCTTT,CASSPYGEWTEAFF
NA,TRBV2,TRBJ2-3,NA,TGTGCCAGCAGAGACAATACAGATACGCAGTATTTT,CASRDNTDTQYF
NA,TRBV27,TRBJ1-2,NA,TGTGCCAGCAGCCTAAAATCAGCTCTACAGGGAGACTACAACTATGGCTACACCTTC,CASSLKSALQGDYNYGYTF
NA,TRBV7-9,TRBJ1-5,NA,TGTGCCAGCAGCTACAACGCCCAGCCCCAGCATTTT,CASSYNAQPQHF
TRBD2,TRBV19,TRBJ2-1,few,TGTGCCAGTTCCTACCACCCCCGGAGCGGGGGGGCGAATGAGCAGTTCTTC,CASSYHPRSGGANEQFF
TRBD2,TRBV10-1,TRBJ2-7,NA,TGCGCCAGCGGATCGGGGAGGGTGCCCTACGAGCAGTACTTC,CASGSGRVPYEQYF
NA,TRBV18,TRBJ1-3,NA,TGTGCCAGCTCACTGGAGAGTTTCTCTGGAAACACCATATATTTT,CASSLESFSGNTIYF
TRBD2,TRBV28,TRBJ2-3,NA,TGTGCCAGCAGTTTATTAGCGGGAGAGCCGCAGTATTTT,CASSLLAGEPQYF
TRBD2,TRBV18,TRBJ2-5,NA,TGTGCCAGCTCACCCCTCCCTTGGGGAGGGGAGACCCAGTACTTC,CASSPLPWGGETQYF
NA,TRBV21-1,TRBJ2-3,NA,TGTGCCAGCAGCAACGGACAGGGGGTCCTTGGAGATACGCAGTATTTT,CASSNGQGVLGDTQYF
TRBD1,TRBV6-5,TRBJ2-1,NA,TGTGCCAGCAGTACAGGGGTCTTCTACAATGAGCAGTTCTTC,CASSTGVFYNEQFF
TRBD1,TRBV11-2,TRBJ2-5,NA,TGTGCCACCGGGACAGTTTCTAAGGCCCAGTACTTC,CATGTVSKAQYF
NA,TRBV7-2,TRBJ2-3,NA,TGTGCCAGCAGCCCTACTAGCCCAGCAACGGATACGCAGTATTTT,CASSPTSPATDTQYF
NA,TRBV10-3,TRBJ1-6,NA,TGTGCCACCGGGGTTGGAAATTCACCCCTCCACTTT,CATGVGNSPLHF